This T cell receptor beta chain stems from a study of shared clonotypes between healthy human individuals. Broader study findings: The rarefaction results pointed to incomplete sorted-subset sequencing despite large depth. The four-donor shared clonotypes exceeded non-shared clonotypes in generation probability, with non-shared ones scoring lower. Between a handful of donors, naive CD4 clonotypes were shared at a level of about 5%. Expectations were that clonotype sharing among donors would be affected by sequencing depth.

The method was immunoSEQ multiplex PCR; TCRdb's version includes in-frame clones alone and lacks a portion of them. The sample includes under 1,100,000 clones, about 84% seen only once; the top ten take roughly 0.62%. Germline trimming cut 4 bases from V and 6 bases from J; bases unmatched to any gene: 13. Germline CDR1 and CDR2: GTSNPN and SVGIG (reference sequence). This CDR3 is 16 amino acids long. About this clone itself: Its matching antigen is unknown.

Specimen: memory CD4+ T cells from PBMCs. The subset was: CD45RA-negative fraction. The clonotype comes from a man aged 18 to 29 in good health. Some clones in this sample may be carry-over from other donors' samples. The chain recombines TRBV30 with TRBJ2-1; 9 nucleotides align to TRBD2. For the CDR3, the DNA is TGTGCCTGGACCCCCCGGGGAGCGGGAGGCGTCAATGAGCAGTTCTTC. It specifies CAWTPRGAGGVNEQFF.